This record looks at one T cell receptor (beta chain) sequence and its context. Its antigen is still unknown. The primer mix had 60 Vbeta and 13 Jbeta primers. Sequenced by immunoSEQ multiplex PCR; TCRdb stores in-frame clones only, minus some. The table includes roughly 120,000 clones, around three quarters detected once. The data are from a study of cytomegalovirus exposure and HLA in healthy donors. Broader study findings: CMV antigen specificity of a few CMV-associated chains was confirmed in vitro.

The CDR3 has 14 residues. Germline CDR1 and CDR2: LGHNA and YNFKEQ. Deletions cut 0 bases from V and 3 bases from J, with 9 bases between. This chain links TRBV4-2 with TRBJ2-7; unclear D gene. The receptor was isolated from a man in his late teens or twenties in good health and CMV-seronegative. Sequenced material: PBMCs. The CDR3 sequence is CASSQDSVGYEQYF. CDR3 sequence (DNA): TGTGCCAGCAGCCAAGATTCTGTCGGCTACGAGCAGTACTTC.